This T cell receptor beta chain was found in a study of blood T cell repertoires in COVID-19. Study-wide background: Samples taken during acute and convalescent COVID-19 were collected in the United States, Italy and Spain.

The method was immunoSEQ multiplex PCR; TCRdb's version includes in-frame clones alone and lacks a portion of them. The sample yields almost 200,000 clones, approximately 80% seen once. This CDR3 is 13 amino acids long. Trimming took 8 bases from V and 5 from J; bases not matched to a gene: 9. Germline V lookup: CDR1 MNHNY, CDR2 SVGAGI (reference sequence). The V gene is TRBV6-6, the J gene TRBJ2-7; TRBD2 aligns across 7 bases. The origin of this receptor is a man in his 60s with COVID-19, enrolled during active disease. The specimen was peripheral blood. CDR3 sequence: CASARTSRDEQYF. CDR3 DNA: TGTGCCAGCGCCCGGACTAGTCGCGACGAGCAGTACTTC.